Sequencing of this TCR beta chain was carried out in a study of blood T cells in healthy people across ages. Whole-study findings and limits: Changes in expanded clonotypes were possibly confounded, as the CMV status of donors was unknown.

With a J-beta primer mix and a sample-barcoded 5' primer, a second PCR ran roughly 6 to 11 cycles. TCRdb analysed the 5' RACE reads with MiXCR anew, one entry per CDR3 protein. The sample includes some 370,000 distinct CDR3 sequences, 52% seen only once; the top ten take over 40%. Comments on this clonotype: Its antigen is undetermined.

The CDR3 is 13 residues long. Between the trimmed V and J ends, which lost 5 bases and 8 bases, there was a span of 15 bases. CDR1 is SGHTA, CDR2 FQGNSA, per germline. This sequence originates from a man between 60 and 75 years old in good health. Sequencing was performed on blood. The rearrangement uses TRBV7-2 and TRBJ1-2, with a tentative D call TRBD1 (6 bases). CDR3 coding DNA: TGTGCCAGCAGCGACCTCCGGGGGCAAGGCTACACCTTC. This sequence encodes CASSDLRGQGYTF.